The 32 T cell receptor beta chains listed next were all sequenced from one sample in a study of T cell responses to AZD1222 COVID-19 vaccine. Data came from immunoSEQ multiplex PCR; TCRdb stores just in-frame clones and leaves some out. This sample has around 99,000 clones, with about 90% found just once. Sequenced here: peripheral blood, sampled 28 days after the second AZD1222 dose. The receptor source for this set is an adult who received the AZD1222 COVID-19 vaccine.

This chain's CDR3 is CASSQLGSGEHNEQFF. DNA of the CDR3: TGTGCCAGCTCCCAATTAGGGTCCGGGGAACACAATGAGCAGTTCTTC. The rearrangement links TRBV18 to TRBJ2-1; a weak D match, TRBD2 (5 bases). V was trimmed by 6 bases and J by 5 bases, leaving 20 bases between them. This CDR3 is built from 16 residues. From germline, CDR1 is KGHSH and CDR2 LQKENI.

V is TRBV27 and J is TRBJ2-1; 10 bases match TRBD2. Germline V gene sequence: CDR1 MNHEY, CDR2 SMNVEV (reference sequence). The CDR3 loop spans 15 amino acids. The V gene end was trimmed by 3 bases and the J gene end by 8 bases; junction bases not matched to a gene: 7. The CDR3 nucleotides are TGTGCCAGCAGTTTCCACGGGACTAGCGACGATGAGCAGTTCTTC. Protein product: CASSFHGTSDDEQFF.

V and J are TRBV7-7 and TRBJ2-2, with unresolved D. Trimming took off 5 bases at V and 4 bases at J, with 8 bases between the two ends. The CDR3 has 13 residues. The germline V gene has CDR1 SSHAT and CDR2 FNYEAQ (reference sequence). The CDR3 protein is CASSQDSTGELFF. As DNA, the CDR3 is TGTGCCAGCAGCCAGGATAGCACCGGGGAGCTGTTTTTT.

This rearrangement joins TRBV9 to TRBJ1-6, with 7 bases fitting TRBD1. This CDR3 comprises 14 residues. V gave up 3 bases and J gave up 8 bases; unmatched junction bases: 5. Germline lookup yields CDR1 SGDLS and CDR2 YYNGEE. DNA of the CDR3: TGTGCCAGCAGCGGAGGGACAGAGGATTCACCCCTCCACTTT. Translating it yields CASSGGTEDSPLHF.

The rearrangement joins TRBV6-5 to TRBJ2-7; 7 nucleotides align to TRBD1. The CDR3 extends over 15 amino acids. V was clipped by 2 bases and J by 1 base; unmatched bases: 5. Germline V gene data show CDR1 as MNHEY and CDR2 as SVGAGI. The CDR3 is CASSYQWTGSYEQYF. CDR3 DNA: TGTGCCAGCAGTTACCAATGGACAGGATCCTACGAGCAGTACTTC.

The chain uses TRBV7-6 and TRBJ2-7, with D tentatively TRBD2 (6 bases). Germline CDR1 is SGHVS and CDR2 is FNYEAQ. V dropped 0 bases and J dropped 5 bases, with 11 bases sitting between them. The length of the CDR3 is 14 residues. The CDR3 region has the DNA TGTGCCAGCAGCTTAGCTCGGCGGGGCGACGAGCAGTACTTC. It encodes CASSLARRGDEQYF.

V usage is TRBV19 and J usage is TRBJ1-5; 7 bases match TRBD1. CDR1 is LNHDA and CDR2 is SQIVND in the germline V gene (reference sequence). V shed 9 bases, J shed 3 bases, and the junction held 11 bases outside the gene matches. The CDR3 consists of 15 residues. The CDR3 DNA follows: TGTGCCAGCGCCTTCCTAGACAGGGACAATCAGCCCCAGCATTTT. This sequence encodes CASAFLDRDNQPQHF.

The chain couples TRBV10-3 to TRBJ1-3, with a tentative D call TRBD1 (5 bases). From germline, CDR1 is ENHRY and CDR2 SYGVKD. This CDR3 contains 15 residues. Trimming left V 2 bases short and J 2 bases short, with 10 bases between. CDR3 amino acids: CAISEPVRAGNTIYF. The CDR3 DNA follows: TGTGCCATCAGTGAGCCCGTCAGGGCTGGAAACACCATATATTTT.

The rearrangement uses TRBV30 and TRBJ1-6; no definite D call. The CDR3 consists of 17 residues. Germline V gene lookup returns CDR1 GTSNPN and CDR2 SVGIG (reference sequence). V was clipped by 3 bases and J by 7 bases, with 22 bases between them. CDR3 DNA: TGTGCCTGGAGGGACGGCCGTAGTTCTGTGAGGAATTCACCCCTCCACTTT. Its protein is CAWRDGRSSVRNSPLHF.

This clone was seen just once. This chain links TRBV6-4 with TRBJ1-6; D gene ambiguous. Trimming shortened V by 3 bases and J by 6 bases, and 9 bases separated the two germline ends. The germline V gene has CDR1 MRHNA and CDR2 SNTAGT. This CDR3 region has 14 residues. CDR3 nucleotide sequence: TGTGCCAGCAGTGAAGAGGCCTCTAATTCACCCCTCCACTTT. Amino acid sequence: CASSEEASNSPLHF.

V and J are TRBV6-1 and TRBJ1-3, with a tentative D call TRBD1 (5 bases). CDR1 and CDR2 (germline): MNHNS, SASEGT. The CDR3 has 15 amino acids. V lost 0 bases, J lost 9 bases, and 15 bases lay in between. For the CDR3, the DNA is TGTGCCAGCAGTGAAGCGCGGGGTGTCGGGGGCACCATATATTTT. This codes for CASSEARGVGGTIYF.

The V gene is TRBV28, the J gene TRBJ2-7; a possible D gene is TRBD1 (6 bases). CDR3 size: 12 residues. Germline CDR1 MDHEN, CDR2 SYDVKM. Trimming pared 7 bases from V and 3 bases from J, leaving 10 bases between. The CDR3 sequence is CASIADSYEQYF. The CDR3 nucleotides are TGTGCCAGCATTGCGGACAGCTACGAGCAGTACTTC.

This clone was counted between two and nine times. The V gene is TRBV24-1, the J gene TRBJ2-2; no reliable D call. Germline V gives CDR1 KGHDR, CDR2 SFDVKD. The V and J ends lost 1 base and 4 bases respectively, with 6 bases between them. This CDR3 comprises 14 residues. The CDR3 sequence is CATSDFRATGELFF. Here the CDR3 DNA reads TGTGCCACCAGTGATTTTCGGGCCACCGGGGAGCTGTTTTTT.

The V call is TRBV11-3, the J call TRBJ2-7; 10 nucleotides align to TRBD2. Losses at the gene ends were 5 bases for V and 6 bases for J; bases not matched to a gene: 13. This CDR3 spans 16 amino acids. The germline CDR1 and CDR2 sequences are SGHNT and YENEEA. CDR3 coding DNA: TGTGCCAGCAGCCCTATGACTCTAGCGGGAGCTTCCGAGCAGTACTTC. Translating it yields CASSPMTLAGASEQYF. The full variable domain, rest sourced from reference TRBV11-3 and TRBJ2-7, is EAGVVQSPRYKIIEKKQPVAFWCNPISGHNTLYWYLQNLGQGPELLIRYENEEAVDDSQLPKDRFSAERLKGVDSTLKIQPAELGDSAVYLCASSPMTLAGASEQYFGPGTRLTVT.

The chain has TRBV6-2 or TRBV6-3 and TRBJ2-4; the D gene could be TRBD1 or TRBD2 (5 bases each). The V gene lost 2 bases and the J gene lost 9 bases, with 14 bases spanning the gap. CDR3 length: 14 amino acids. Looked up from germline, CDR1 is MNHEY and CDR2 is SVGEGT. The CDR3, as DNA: TGTGCCAGCAGTTACGGGGCGGCGGGTACCATTCAGTACTTC. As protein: CASSYGAAGTIQYF.

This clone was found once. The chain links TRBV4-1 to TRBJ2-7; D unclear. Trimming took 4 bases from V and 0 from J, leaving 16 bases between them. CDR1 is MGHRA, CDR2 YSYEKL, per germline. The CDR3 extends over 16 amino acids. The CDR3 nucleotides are TGCGCCAGCAGCCGCATGGGCTCGGGCAGCTCCTACGAGCAGTACTTC. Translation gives CASSRMGSGSSYEQYF.

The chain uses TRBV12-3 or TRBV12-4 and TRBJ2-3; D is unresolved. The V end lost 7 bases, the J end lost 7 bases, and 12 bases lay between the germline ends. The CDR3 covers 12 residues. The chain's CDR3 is CASTISAHTQYF. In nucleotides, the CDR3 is TGTGCCAGCACCATTTCCGCCCATACGCAGTATTTT.

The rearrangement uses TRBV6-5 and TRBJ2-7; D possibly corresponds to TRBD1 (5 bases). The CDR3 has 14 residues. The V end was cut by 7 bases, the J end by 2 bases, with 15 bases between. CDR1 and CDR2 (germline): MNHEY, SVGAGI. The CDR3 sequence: CASTPTALAYEQYF. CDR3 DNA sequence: TGTGCCAGCACGCCGACAGCCCTCGCCTACGAGCAGTACTTC.

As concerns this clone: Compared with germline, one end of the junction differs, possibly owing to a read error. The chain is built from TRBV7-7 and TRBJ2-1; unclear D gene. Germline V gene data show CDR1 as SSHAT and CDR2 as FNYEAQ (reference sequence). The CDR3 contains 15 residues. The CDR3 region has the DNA TGTGCTAGCAGCCCACGTAGGGCGCGCCACAATGAGCAGTTCTTC. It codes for CASSPRRARHNEQFF. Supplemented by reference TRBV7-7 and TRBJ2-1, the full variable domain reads GAGVSQSPRYKVTKRGQDVTLRCDPISSHATLYWYQQALGQGPEFLTYFNYEAQPDKSGLPSDRFSAERPEGSISTLTIQRTEQRDSAMYRCASSPRRARHNEQFFGPGTRLTVL.

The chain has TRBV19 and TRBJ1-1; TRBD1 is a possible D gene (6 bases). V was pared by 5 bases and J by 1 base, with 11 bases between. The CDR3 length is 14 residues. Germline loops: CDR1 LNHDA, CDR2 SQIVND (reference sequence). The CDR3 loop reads CASSRTAENTEAFF. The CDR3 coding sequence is TGTGCCAGTAGTCGGACAGCGGAGAACACTGAAGCTTTCTTT.

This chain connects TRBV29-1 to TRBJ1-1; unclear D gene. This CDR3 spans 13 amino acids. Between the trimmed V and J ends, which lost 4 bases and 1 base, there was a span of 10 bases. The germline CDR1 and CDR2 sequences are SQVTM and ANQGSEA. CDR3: CSVGQTQNTEAFF. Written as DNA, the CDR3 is TGCAGCGTTGGCCAGACACAGAACACTGAAGCTTTCTTT. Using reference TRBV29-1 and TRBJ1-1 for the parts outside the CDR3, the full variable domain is SAVISQKPSRDICQRGTSLTIQCQVDSQVTMMFWYRQQPGQSLTLIATANQGSEATYESGFVIDKFPISRPNLTFSTLTVSNMSPEDSSIYLCSVGQTQNTEAFFGQGTRLTVV.

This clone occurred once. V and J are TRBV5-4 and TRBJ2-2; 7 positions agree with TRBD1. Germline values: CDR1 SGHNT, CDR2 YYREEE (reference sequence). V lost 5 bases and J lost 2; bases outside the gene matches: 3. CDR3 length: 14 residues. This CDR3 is CASRRDSNTGELFF. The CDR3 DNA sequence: TGTGCCAGCAGACGGGACAGCAACACCGGGGAGCTGTTTTTT.

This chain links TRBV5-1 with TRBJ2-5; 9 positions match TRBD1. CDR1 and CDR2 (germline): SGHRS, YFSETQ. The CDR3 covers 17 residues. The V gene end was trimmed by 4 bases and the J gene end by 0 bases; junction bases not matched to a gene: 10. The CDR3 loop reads CASSRGDREMYQETQYF. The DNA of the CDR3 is TGCGCCAGCAGCCGCGGGGACAGGGAAATGTACCAAGAGACCCAGTACTTC.

Written as DNA, the CDR3 is TGTGCCAGCGGCAACCTCGGGACAACCTACTACGAGCAGTACTTC. As protein: CASGNLGTTYYEQYF. This chain connects TRBV9 to TRBJ2-7; a weak D match, TRBD1 (6 bases). CDR3 length: 15 residues. Germline loops: CDR1 SGDLS, CDR2 YYNGEE. V was clipped by 7 bases and J by 3 bases, with 20 bases between them.

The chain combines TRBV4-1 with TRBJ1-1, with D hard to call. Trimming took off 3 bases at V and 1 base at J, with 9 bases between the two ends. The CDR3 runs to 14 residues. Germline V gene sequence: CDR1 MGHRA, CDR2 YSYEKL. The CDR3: CASSQESKNTEAFF. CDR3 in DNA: TGCGCCAGCAGCCAGGAATCTAAGAACACTGAAGCTTTCTTT.

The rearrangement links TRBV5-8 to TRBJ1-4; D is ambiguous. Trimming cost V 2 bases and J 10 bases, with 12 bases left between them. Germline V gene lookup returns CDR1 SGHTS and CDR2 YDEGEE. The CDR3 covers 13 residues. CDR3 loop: CASSLPTIGKLFF. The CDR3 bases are TGTGCCAGCAGCTTACCGACGATTGGAAAACTGTTTTTT. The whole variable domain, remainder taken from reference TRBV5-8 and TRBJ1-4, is EAGVTQSPTHLIKTRGQQATLRCSPISGHTSVYWYQQALGLGLQFLLWYDEGEERNRGNFPPRFSGRQFPNYSSELNVNALELEDSALYLCASSLPTIGKLFFGSGTQLSVL.

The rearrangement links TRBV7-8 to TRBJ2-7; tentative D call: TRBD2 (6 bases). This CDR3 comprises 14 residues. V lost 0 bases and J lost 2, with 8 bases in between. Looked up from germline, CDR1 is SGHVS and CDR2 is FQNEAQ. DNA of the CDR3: TGTGCCAGCAGCTTAGCGTCTAGCGCCTACGAGCAGTACTTC. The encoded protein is CASSLASSAYEQYF.

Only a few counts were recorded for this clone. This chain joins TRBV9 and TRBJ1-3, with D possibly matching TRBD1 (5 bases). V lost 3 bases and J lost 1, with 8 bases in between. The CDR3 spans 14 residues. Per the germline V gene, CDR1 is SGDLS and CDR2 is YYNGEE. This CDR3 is CASSARTSGNTIYF. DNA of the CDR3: TGTGCCAGCAGCGCCCGGACATCTGGAAACACCATATATTTT. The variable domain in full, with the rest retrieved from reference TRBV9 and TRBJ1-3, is DSGVTQTPKHLITATGQRVTLRCSPRSGDLSVYWYQQSLDQGLQFLIQYYNGEERAKGNILERFSAQQFPDLHSELNLSSLELGDSALYFCASSARTSGNTIYFGEGSWLTVV.

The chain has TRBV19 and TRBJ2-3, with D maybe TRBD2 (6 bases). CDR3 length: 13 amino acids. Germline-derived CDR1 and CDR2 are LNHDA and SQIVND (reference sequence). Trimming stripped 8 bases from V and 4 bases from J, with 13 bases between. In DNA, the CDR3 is TGTGCCAGTCCCTGCGGGGCTTCAGATACGCAGTATTTT. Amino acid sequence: CASPCGASDTQYF.

The CDR3 sequence is CASSHTGFSNQPQHF. In DNA, the CDR3 is TGTGCCAGCAGCCATACAGGGTTTAGCAATCAGCCCCAGCATTTT. The chain carries TRBV5-8 and TRBJ1-5, with D perhaps TRBD1 (6 bases). The CDR3 has 15 amino acids. CDR1 is SGHTS, CDR2 YDEGEE, per germline. Trimming cost V 4 bases and J 0 bases, with 11 bases left between them.

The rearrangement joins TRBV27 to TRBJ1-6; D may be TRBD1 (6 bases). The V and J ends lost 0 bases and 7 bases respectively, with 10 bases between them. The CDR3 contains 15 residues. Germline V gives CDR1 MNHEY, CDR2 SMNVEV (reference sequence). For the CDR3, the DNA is TGTGCCAGCAGTTTATCGGAGGGGGGCAATTCACCCCTCCACTTT. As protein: CASSLSEGGNSPLHF.

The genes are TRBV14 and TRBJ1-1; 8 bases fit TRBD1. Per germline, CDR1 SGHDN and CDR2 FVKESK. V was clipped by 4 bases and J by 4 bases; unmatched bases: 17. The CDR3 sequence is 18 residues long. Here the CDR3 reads CASSLGVNRGSSGTEAFF. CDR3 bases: TGTGCCAGCAGCCTGGGAGTGAACAGGGGGAGTTCGGGCACTGAAGCTTTCTTT.